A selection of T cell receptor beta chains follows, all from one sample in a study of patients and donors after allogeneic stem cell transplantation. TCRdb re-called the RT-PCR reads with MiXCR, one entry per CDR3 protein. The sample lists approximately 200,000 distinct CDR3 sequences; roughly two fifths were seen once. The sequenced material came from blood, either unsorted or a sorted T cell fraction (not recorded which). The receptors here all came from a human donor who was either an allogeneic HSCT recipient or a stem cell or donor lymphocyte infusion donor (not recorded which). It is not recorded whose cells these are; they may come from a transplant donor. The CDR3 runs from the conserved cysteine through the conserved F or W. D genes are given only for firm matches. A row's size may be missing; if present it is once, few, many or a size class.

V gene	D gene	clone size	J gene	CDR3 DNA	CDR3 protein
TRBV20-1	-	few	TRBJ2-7	TGCAGTGCAGCGGCGACCTACGAGCAGTACTTC	CSAAATYEQYF
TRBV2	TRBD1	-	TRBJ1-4	TGTGCCAGCAGGACAGGGGTTAATGAAAAACTGTTTTTT	CASRTGVNEKLFF
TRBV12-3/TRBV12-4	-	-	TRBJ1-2	TGTGCCAGCAGTACACAGGGAATCCGGAGGAGCTACACCTTC	CASSTQGIRRSYTF
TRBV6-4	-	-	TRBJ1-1	TGTGCCAGCAGTGCTCTCGGGGGCACTGAAGCTTTCTTT	CASSALGGTEAFF
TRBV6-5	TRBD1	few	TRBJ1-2	TGTGCCAGCAGTACATGGACAGGATTGAATAAGTTTAACTATGGCTACACCTTC	CASSTWTGLNKFNYGYTF
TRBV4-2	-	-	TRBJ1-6	TGTGCCAGCAGCCAAGCCTCCTTTGATAACTGGTCACCCCTCCACTTT	CASSQASFDNWSPLHF
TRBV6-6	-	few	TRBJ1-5	TGTGCCAGCAGTTATTTGACAGCTAATCAGCCCCAGCATTTT	CASSYLTANQPQHF
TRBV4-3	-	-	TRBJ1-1	TGCGCCAGCAGCCAAGAAGGGGTCCGCGACACTGAAGCTTTCTTT	CASSQEGVRDTEAFF
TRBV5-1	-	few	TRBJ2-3	TGCGCCAGCAGCCTTAGACCGGCGGGTACGCAGTATTTT	CASSLRPAGTQYF
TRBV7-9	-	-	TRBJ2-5	TGTGCCAGCAGCTTAGCGGCTTCCCTCCAAGAGACCCAGTACTTC	CASSLAASLQETQYF
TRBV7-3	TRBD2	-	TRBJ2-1	TGTGCCAGCAGCTTGGGGACTACCTTAAGACTGAGTGAGCAGTTCTTC	CASSLGTTLRLSEQFF
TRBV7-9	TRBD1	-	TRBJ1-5	TGTGCCAGCGGGGACAGCACCCTGGGGCAGCCCCAGCATTTT	CASGDSTLGQPQHF
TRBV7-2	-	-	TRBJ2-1	TGTGCCAGCAGCTTCGGCGGGATCTCCTACAATGAGCAGTTCTTC	CASSFGGISYNEQFF
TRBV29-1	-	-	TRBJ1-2	TGCAGCGGATACAGGGTAATCTATGGCTACACCTTC	CSGYRVIYGYTF
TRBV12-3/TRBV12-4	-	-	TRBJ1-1	TGTGCCAGCAGTCCGACTGGGGGGCTCACTGAAGCTTTCTTT	CASSPTGGLTEAFF
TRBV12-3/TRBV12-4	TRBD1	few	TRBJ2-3	TGTGCCAGCAGTCCCAGGGGGAACACAGATACGCAGTATTTT	CASSPRGNTDTQYF
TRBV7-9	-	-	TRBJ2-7	TGTGCCAGCAGCCGAGTCAGGGCGAAGGGTACCTACGAGCAGTACTTC	CASSRVRAKGTYEQYF
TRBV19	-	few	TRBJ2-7	TGTGCCAGCAGAGACACAGGGTCGGTCGTCGAGCAGTACTTC	CASRDTGSVVEQYF
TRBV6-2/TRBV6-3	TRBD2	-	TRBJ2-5	TGTGCCAGCAGTTACGGCCTAGTAGCGGGAAAAGAGACCCAGTACTTC	CASSYGLVAGKETQYF
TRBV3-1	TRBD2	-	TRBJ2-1	TGTGCCAGCAGCCAAGGGGCGGGAGGAGGATACAATGAGCAGTTCTTC	CASSQGAGGGYNEQFF
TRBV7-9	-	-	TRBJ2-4	TGTGCCAGCAGCTTAGACTCGAGGAACATTCAGTACTTC	CASSLDSRNIQYF
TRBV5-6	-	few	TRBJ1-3	TGTGCCACTGGGGAAGGAACTGGAAACACCATATATTTT	CATGEGTGNTIYF
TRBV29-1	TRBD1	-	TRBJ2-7	TGCAGCGCCGGAGACAGGGTGTACGAGCAGTACTTC	CSAGDRVYEQYF
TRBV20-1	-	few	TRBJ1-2	TGCAGTGCTAGAGTTTCGCTGGGGGATGGCTACACCTTC	CSARVSLGDGYTF
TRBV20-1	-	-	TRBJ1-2	TGCAGTGCTAGAGATCAGGCCACCGACTATGGCTACACCTTC	CSARDQATDYGYTF
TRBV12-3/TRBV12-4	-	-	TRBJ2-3	TGTGCCAGCAGTTTACCGGCAGATACGCAGTATTTT	CASSLPADTQYF
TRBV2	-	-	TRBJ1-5	TGTGCCAGCAGTGTCGGGTCAACCAGGGCCCAGCATTTT	CASSVGSTRAQHF
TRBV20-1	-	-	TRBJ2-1	TGCAGTGCTAGACCAGCGATGAAATTGAGGAATGAGCAGTTCTTC	CSARPAMKLRNEQFF
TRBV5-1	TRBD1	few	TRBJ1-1	TGCGCCAGCAGCTTGGATCCCCAGACAGGACAGGGGGGCACTGAAGCTTTCTTT	CASSLDPQTGQGGTEAFF
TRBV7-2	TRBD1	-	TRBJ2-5	TGTGCCAGCAGCATGGGACAGGGGGCGGAGGAGACCCAGTACTTC	CASSMGQGAEETQYF
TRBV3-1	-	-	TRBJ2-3	TGTGCCAGCAGCCAAGAGGGAGTGGGTACGCAGTATTTT	CASSQEGVGTQYF
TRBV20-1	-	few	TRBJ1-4	TGCAGTGCTAGTCCCCGGACAGAGAATGAAAAACTGTTTTTT	CSASPRTENEKLFF
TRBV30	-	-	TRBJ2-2	TGTGCCTGGAGCCTGCAATTTACAGGAATTAACACCGGGGAGCTGTTTTTT	CAWSLQFTGINTGELFF
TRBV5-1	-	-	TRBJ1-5	TGCGCCAGCAGCTTGGAGGCAGGGGTTCAGCCCCAGCATTTT	CASSLEAGVQPQHF
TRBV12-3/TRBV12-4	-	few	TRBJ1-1	TGTGCCAGCAGTTTAGTCATCTATGAAGCTTTCTTT	CASSLVIYEAFF
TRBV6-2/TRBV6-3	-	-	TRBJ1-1	TGTGCCAGCAGTTATAACCCGAACACTGAAGCTTTCTTT	CASSYNPNTEAFF
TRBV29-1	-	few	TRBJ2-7	TGCAGCTGTGAGGATCCCTACGAGCAGTACTTC	CSCEDPYEQYF
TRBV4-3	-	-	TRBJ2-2	TGCGCCAGCAGCCAAGGCCTAGCGACGAACACCGGGGAGCTGTTTTTT	CASSQGLATNTGELFF
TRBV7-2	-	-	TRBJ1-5	TGTGCCAGCAGCTTTTGGGGGGCTGGCAGCAATCAGCCCCAGCATTTT	CASSFWGAGSNQPQHF
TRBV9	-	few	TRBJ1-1	TGTGCCAGCAGCTCCCCACCCATGGGGTTGAACACTGAAGCTTTCTTT	CASSSPPMGLNTEAFF
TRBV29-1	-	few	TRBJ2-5	TGCAGCGTTGAGGTGGACACCGAGACCCAGTACTTC	CSVEVDTETQYF
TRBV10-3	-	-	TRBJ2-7	TGTGCCATCAGTGAAACAGCCTCCTACGAGCAGTACTTC	CAISETASYEQYF
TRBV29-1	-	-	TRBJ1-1	TGCAGCGCCGCGGGACGAACCACTGAAGCTTTCTTT	CSAAGRTTEAFF
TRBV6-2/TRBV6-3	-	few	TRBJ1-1	TGTGCCACCAAACCTCACCACCCTGGGGACGGAGCTTTCTTT	CATKPHHPGDGAFF
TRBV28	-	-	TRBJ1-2	TGTGCCAGCAGTTTAACGACCCGGGACTATGGCTACACCTTC	CASSLTTRDYGYTF
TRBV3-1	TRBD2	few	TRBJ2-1	TGTGCCAGCAGCCAAAACCCTAGCGGGAGCACGTTCTTC	CASSQNPSGSTFF
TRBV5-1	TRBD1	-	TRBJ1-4	TGCGCCAGCAGCAACCGGGGACAGGATGAAAAACTGTTTTTT	CASSNRGQDEKLFF